One and the same sample provided the 6 T cell receptor beta chains below, sequenced in a study of blood T cell repertoires in COVID-19. The repertoire was sequenced with immunoSEQ multiplex PCR; TCRdb's copy has only in-frame clones and lacks some. The sample contains 330,000 or so clones, around nine tenths of which appear only once. Specimen: PBMCs or T cells enriched from blood (not recorded which). The receptors were gathered from a man in his thirties or forties who had recovered from COVID-19.

The V gene is TRBV6-1, the J gene TRBJ1-2; 8 nucleotides agree with TRBD1. Per germline, CDR1 MNHNS and CDR2 SASEGT. The V gene end was trimmed by 3 bases and the J gene end by 8 bases; junction bases not matched to a gene: 8. The CDR3 length is 14 residues. The CDR3 loop reads CASSDGTGPGGYTF. CDR3 nucleotides: TGTGCCAGCAGTGATGGGACAGGCCCGGGGGGCTACACCTTC.

The chain links TRBV6-5 to TRBJ1-4; 8 bases map to TRBD1. This CDR3 is built from 15 residues. V shed 5 bases and J 7 bases; nucleotides not matched to a gene: 9. CDR1 and CDR2 (germline): MNHEY, SVGAGI. DNA of the CDR3: TGTGCCAGCAGTAATGGACAGGGCCTTGGTGAAAAACTGTTTTTT. It specifies CASSNGQGLGEKLFF.

The chain joins TRBV7-9 to TRBJ2-2; 8 bases fit TRBD1. Trimming removed 4 bases from V and 6 bases from J; junction bases left unmatched: 10. The CDR3 runs to 16 residues. Germline V gene sequence: CDR1 SEHNR, CDR2 FQNEAQ (reference sequence). CDR3 region: CASSSMIDRGAGELFF. The DNA of the CDR3 is TGTGCCAGCAGCTCAATGATCGACAGGGGTGCCGGGGAGCTGTTTTTT.

The V call is TRBV7-3, the J call TRBJ2-1; the match to TRBD2 covers 7 bases. Germline CDR1 reads SGHTA; CDR2 reads FQGTGA. CDR3 length: 17 residues. V was pared by 1 base and J by 7 bases, with 13 bases of the junction left unmatched. In DNA, the CDR3 is TGTGCCAGCAGCTTAAGTGGGATGAGCGGGGCCCCGAATGAGCAGTTCTTC. This sequence encodes CASSLSGMSGAPNEQFF. Based on the CDR3 plus reference TRBV7-3 and TRBJ2-1, the full variable domain is GAGVSQTPSNKVTEKGKYVELRCDPISGHTALYWYRQSLGQGPEFLIYFQGTGAADDSGLPNDRFFAVRPEGSVSTLKIQRTERGDSAVYLCASSLSGMSGAPNEQFFGPGTRLTVL.

This clone appeared once. The chain has TRBV6-1 and TRBJ1-2, with unresolved D. CDR3 length: 13 residues. Per the germline V gene, CDR1 is MNHNS and CDR2 is SASEGT. V was clipped by 1 base and J by 2 bases, with 5 bases between them. The CDR3 bases are TGTGCCAGCAGTGAAGGGAGAAACTATGGCTACACCTTC. Its translation: CASSEGRNYGYTF.

The rearrangement uses TRBV2 and TRBJ2-1, with D perhaps TRBD2 (5 bases). Trimming took off 3 bases at V and 9 bases at J, with 9 bases between the two ends. This CDR3 is built from 12 residues. Germline V gene sequence: CDR1 SNHLY, CDR2 FYNNEI. In DNA form, the CDR3 reads TGTGCCAGCAGTGACGGACTTGGTGAGCAGTTCTTC. Its translation is CASSDGLGEQFF.